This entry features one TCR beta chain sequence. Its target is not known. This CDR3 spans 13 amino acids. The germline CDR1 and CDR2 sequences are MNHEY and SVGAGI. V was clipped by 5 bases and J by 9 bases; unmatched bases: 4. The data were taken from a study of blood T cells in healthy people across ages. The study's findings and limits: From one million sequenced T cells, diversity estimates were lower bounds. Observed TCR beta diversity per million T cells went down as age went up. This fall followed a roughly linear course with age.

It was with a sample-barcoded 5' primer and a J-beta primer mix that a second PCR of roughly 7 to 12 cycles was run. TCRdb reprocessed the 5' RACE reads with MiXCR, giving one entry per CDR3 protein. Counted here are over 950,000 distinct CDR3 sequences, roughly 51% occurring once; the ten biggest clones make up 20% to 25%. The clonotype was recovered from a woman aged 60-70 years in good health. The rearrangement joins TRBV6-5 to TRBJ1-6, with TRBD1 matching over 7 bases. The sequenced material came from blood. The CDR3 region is CASSGTVPSPLHF. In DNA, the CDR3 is TGTGCCAGCAGTGGGACAGTACCTTCACCCCTCCACTTT.